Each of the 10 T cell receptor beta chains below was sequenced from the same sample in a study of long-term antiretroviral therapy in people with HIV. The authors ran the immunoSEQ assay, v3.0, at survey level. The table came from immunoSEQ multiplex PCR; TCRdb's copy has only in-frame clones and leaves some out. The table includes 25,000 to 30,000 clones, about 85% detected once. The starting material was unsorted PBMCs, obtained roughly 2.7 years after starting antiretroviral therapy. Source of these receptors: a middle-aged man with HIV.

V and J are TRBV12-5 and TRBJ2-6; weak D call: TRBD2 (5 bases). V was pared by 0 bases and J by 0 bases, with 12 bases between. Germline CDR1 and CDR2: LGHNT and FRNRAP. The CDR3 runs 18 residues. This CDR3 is CASGLVLGQNSGANVLTF. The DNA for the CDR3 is TGTGCTAGTGGTTTGGTACTAGGGCAAAACTCTGGGGCCAACGTCCTGACTTTC.

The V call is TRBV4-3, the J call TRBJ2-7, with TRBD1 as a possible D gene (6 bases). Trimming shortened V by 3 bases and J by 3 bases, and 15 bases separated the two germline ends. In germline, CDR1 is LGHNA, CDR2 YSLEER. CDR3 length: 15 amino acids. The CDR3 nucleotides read TGCGCCAGCAGCCACCTCCAGGGGAATGACTACGAGCAGTACTTC. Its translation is CASSHLQGNDYEQYF.

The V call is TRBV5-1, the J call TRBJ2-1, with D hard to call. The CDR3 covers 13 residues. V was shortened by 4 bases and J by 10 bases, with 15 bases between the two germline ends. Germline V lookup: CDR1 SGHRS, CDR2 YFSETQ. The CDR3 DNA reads TGCGCCAGCAGCGATCAGCGTTTGGGAGAGCAGTTCTTC. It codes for CASSDQRLGEQFF.

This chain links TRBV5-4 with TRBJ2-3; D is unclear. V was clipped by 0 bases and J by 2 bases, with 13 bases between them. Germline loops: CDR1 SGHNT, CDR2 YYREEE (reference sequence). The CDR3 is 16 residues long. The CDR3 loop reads CASSLARGYLTDTQYF. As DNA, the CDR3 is TGTGCCAGCAGCTTGGCCAGAGGTTACCTCACAGATACGCAGTATTTT.

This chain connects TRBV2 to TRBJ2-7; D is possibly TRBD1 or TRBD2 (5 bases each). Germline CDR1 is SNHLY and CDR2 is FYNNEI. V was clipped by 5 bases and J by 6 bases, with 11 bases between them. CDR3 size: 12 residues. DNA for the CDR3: TGTGCCAGCAGTCGGGGCCTCGCCGAGCAGTACTTC. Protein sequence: CASSRGLAEQYF. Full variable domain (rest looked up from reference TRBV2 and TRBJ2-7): EPEVTQTPSHQVTQMGQEVILRCVPISNHLYFYWYRQILGQKVEFLVSFYNNEISEKSEIFDDQFSVERPDGSNFTLKIRSTKLEDSAMYFCASSRGLAEQYFGPGTRLTVT.

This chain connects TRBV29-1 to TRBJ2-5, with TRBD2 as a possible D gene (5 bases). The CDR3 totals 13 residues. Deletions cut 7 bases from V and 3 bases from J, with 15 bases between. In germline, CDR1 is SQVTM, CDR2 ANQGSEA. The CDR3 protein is CSAAEVPKETQYF. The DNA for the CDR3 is TGCAGCGCAGCGGAAGTGCCCAAAGAGACCCAGTACTTC.

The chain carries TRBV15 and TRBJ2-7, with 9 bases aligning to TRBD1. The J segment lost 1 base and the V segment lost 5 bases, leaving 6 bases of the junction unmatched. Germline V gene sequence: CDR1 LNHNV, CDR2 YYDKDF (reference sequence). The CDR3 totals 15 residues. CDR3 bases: TGTGCCACCAGCTCCGGGACAGGGCTTTCCTACGAGCAGTACTTC. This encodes CATSSGTGLSYEQYF.

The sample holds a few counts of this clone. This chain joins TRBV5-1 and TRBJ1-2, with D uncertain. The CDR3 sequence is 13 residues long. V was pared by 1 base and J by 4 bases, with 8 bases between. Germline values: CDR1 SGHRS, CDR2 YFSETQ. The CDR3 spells CASSLSQTYGYTF. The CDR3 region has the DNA TGCGCCAGCAGCTTGAGTCAGACCTATGGCTACACCTTC.

CDR3 DNA sequence: TGTGCCAGCAGTGCCTTCCTTAACACCGGGGAGCTGTTTTTT. This encodes CASSAFLNTGELFF. The rearrangement uses TRBV6-4 and TRBJ2-2, with D uncertain. The V and J ends lost 4 bases and 2 bases respectively, with 8 bases between them. The germline V gene encodes CDR1 MRHNA and CDR2 SNTAGT. There are 14 residues in the CDR3.

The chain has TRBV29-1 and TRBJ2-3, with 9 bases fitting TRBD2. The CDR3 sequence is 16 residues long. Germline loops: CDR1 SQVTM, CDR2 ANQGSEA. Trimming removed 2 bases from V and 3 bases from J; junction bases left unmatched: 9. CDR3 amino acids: CSVEPPGREGTDTQYF. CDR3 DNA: TGCAGCGTTGAACCCCCAGGGCGGGAGGGGACAGATACGCAGTATTTT.